The source of this T cell receptor beta chain is a study of blood T cells in healthy people across ages (dated by TCRdb to the mid-2010s). Regarding the research as a whole: Template switching captured roughly one uniquely barcoded TCR beta cDNA molecule per two T cells in model experiments. Donors of different ages were randomly distributed across sequencing lanes to avoid experimental bias. Age-related changes in TCR beta repertoire diversity were measured in the study by deep sequencing normalized with unique cDNA molecular identifiers. Two additional independent replicas of 1 million unique cDNA reads from the same blood draw were analyzed for two donors (one aged 18 to 29 and one aged 80 or older). The donors were divided into four age groups: young (average roughly 15 years), middle-aged (almost 40), aged (around 67) and long-lived (about 84).

Broad study findings and their caveats: Total diversity estimates from one million sequenced T cells were considered lower bounds and underestimates. Because profiling used bulk unsorted PBMCs, naive and antigen-experienced compartments could not be compared conclusively. There was a strong correlation between observed TCR beta diversity and the percentage of naive T cells measured by flow cytometry. Compared with the aged group, the long-lived group had more naive CD4+ T cells, fewer expanded clones and increased TCR diversity, suggesting age selection. As age increased, observed TCR beta diversity per million T cells dropped in a roughly linear way, and a significant reduction was already evident by age 40. Because the CMV infection status of the donors was unknown, age-related changes in expanded clonotypes may potentially have been confounded.

The library came from 5' RACE. The data were produced on an Illumina HiSeq 2500. A second PCR of roughly 7 to 12 cycles was run with a J-beta primer mix and a sample-barcoded 5' primer. A template-switch 5' adaptor carrying 12 random nucleotides introduced a unique molecular identifier onto each TCR beta cDNA molecule. Each sample yielded at least 3 million CDR3-containing paired-end reads. First-strand cDNA was synthesized from all RNA with the Mint cDNA synthesis kit, primed by a TRBC-specific oligonucleotide. Following uracil-DNA glycosylase treatment, all cDNA underwent a first 18-cycle PCR with the universal primers M1SS and BC2_uni_R. The original methods were these. For normalization, 1 million high-quality reads, each with a distinct molecular identifier, were randomly selected from each sample. Reads sharing molecular identifiers were discarded rather than binned into consensus sequences. MiTCR, set to a Q25 quality threshold and the strictest error-elimination algorithm, was used for CDR3 identification, clonotype clustering and error correction. A nonparametric unseen species model using Euler transformation provided a lower-bound estimate of total TCR beta diversity. The public reads were reanalyzed by TCRdb: fastp trimming at Q25, MiXCR alignment, in-frame beta chains only. Records with the same CDR3 protein are collapsed into one entry carrying the most frequent genes and DNA. It is TCRdb's table, rather than the study itself, that gives the V and J calls and clone size. Across this sample there are about 780,000 distinct CDR3 sequences, with about 47% seen only once. The leading ten clones occupy approximately 18% of the sample.

Comment on this clonotype: Its antigen is unknown. One end of the junction fails to match germline, which may point to a read error.

The germline V gene supplies CDR1 ENHRY and CDR2 SYGVKD. Spanning cysteine to phenylalanine, the CDR3 consists of 13 amino acids. Only the CDR3 region is kept as DNA, spanning 39 bases read in frame from base 1. The donors were about 40 Caucasian individuals from Russia, aged 6 to 90 years, who were systemically healthy. Each donor gave ten milliliters of peripheral blood, collected into EDTA-treated Vacutainer tubes. PBMCs were isolated by Ficoll-Paque density-gradient centrifugation, with at least 6 million obtained per sample. Total RNA was extracted from PBMCs with Trizol reagent, with at least 5 micrograms obtained per sample. The percentages of naive CD45RAhigh/CD27high T cells were determined by flow cytometry on a PBMC aliquot from every donor.

The receptor's source is a man older than 75 in good health. The chain is made from TRBV10-3 and TRBJ1-5; 8 junctional bases match TRBD1. Sequencing was performed on blood. At the DNA level, the sequence is TGTGCCATCGGTGACAGGGGCCAGGCGCCCCAGCATTTT. Its amino acids are CAIGDRGQAPQHF.